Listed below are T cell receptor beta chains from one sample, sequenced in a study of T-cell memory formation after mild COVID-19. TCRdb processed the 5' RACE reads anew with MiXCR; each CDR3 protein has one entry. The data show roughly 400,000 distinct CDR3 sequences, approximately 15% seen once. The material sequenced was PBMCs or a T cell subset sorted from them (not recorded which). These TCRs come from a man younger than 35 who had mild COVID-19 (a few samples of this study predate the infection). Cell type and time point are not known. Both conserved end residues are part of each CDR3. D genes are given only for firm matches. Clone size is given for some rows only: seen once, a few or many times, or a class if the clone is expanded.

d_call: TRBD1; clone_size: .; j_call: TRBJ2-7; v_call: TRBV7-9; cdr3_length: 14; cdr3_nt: TGTGCCAGCAGCTTCTCCAGGGGGCTGTACGAGCAGTACTTC; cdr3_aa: CASSFSRGLYEQYF
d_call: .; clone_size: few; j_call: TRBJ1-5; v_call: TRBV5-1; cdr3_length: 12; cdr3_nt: TGCGCCAGCAGCTTGGGGGAGCCGCCCCAGCATTTT; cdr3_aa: CASSLGEPPQHF
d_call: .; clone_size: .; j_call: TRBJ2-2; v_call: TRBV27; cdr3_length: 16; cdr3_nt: TGTGCCAGCAGTTTTTTTCGGGGGACCTTTCCGGGGGAGCTGTTTTTT; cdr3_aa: CASSFFRGTFPGELFF
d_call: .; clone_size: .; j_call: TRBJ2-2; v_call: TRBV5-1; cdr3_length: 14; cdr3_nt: TGCGCCAGCAGAATTGGGGAAAGCACCGGGGAGCTGTTTTTT; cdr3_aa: CASRIGESTGELFF
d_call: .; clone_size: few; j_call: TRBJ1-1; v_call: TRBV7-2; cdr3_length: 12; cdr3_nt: TGTGCCAGCAGGCGCCGCGAGGCTGAAGCTTTCTTT; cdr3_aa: CASRRREAEAFF
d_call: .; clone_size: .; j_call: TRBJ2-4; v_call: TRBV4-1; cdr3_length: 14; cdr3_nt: TGCGCCAGCAGCCAGGGGGCTGGATCAAACATTCAGTACTTC; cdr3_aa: CASSQGAGSNIQYF
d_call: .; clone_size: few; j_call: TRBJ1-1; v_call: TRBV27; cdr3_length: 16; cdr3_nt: TGTGCCAGCAGTCAGGAGTATCGAACACTCAACACTGAAGCTTTCTTT; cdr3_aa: CASSQEYRTLNTEAFF
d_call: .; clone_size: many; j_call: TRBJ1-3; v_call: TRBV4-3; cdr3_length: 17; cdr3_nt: TGCGCCAGCAGCCAAGATAAGAATAGGGGGGCTGGAAACACCATATATTTT; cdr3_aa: CASSQDKNRGAGNTIYF
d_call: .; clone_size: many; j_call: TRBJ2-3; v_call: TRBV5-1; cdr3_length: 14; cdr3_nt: TGCGCCAGCAGCAGCCGGGACAGCACAGATACGCAGTATTTT; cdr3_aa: CASSSRDSTDTQYF
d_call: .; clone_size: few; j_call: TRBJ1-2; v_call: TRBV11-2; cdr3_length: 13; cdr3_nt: TGTGCCAGCAGCTTTGGTTGGACTCCTGTAGGAACCTTC; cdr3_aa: CASSFGWTPVGTF
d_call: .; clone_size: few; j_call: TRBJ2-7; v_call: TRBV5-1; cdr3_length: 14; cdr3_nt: TGCGCCAGCAGCTTGGGGCACCCGCAGACCGAGCAGTACTTC; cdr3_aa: CASSLGHPQTEQYF
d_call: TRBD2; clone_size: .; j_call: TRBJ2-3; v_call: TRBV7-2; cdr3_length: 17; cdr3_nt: TGTGCCAGCAGCTTAGGGGCAGCAGCGGGGGGCACAGATACGCAGTATTTT; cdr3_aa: CASSLGAAAGGTDTQYF
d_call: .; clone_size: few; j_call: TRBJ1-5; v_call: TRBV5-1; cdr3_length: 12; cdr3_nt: TGCGCCAGCAGCTTGGGAGTCCGGGAACAGCATTTT; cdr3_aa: CASSLGVREQHF
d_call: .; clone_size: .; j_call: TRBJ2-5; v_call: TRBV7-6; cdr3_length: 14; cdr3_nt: TGTGCCAGCAGCGAAAGACAGCGTCAAGAGACCCAGTACTTC; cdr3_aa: CASSERQRQETQYF
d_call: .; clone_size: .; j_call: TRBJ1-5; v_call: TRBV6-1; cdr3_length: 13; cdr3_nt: TGTGCCAGCAGTGAGAACCGAGATCAGCCCCAGCATTTT; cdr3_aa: CASSENRDQPQHF
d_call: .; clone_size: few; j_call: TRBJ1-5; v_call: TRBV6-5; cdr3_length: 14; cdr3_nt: TGTGCCAGCAGTAGGGGGTGGGGGAATCAGCCCCAGCATTTT; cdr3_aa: CASSRGWGNQPQHF
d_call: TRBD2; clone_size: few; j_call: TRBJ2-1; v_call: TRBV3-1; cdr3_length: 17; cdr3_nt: TGTGCCAGCAGCCTCCGGACTAGCGGGGGGACCTACAATGAGCAGTTCTTC; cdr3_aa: CASSLRTSGGTYNEQFF
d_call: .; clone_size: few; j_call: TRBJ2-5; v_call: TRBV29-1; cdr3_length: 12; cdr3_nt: TGCAGCGTTTCGGGACACCAAGAGACCCAGTACTTC; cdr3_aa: CSVSGHQETQYF
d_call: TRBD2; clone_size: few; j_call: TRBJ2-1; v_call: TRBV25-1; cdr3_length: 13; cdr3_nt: TGTGCCAGCAGCGGGGGGGCCACCAATGAGCAGTTCTTC; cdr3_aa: CASSGGATNEQFF
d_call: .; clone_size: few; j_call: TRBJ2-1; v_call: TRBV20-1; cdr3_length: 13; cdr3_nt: TGCAGTGGCTTGGCGGGTACCTACAATGAGCAGTTCTTC; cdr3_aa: CSGLAGTYNEQFF
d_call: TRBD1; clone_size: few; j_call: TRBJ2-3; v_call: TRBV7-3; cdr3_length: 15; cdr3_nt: TGTGCCAGCAGCCCTGGACAGGGGATAACAGATACGCAGTATTTT; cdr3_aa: CASSPGQGITDTQYF
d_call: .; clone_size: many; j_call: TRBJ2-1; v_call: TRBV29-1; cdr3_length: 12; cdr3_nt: TGCAGTGCCGAGTTCCGGGACAATGAGCAGTTCTTC; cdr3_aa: CSAEFRDNEQFF
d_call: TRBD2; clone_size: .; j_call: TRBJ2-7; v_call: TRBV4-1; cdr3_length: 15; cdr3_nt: TGCGCCAGCAGCCAAGAGACGGGACTAGCCTACGAGCAGTACTTC; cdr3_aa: CASSQETGLAYEQYF
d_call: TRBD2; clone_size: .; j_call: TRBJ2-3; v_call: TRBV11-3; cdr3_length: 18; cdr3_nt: TGTGCCAGCAGCTTAGACCCCTGGACTAGCAAGGGAGCAGATACGCAGTATTTT; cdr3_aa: CASSLDPWTSKGADTQYF
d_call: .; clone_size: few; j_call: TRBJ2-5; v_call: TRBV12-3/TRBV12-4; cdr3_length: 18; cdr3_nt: TGTGCCAGCAGTTTCGGGACAACAGGGGCTGGGGGAGGGGAGACCCAGTACTTC; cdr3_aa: CASSFGTTGAGGGETQYF
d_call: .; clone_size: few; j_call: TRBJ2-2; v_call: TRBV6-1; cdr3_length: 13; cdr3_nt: TGTGCCAGCAGCTTACTCAGAGCCGGGGAGCTGTTTTTT; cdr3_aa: CASSLLRAGELFF
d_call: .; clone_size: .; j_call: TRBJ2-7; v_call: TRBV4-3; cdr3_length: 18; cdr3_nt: TGCGCCAGCAGCCCCCTAAGTCCCTTAGGGACCGGTAGAGACGAGCAGTACTTC; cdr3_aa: CASSPLSPLGTGRDEQYF
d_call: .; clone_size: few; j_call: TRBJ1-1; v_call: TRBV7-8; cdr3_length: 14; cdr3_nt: TGTGCCAGCAGACTCAGGGGACCCAACACTGAAGCTTTCTTT; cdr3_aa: CASRLRGPNTEAFF
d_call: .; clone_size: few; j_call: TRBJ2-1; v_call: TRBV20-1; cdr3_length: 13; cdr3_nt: TGCAGTGCTACCTCGGACAGTCGGAGTGAGCAGTTCTTC; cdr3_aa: CSATSDSRSEQFF
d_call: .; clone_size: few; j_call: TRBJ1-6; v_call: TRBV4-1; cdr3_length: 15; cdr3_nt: TGCGCCAGCAGCCAAGAACCATCGGGGTATTCACCCCTCCACTTT; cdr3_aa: CASSQEPSGYSPLHF
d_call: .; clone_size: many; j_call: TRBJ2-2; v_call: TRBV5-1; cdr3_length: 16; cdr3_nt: TGCGCCAGCAGCTTGGCGGCCTGGGGGGAAACCGGGGAGCTGTTTTTT; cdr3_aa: CASSLAAWGETGELFF
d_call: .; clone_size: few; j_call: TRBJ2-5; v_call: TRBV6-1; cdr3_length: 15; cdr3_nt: TGTGCCAGCAGTGGGCGGGACAAGAAGCAAGAGACCCAGTACTTC; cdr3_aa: CASSGRDKKQETQYF
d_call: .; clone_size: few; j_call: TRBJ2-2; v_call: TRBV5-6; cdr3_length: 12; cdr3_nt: TGTGCCAGCAGCCCGAGCTCCGGGGAGCTGTTTTTT; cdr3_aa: CASSPSSGELFF
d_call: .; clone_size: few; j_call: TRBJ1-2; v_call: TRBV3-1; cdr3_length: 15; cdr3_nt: TGTGCCAGCAGCCAAGATCCGTCGCAGAGCTATGGCTACACCTTC; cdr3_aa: CASSQDPSQSYGYTF
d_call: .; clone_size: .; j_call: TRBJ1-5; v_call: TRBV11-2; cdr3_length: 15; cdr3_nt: TGTGCCAGCAGCTTGTCCTTCACTCGTGGGGAGCCCCAGCATTTT; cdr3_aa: CASSLSFTRGEPQHF
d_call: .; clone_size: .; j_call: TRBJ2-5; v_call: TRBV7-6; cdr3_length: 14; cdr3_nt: TGTGCCAGCAGCCCCGACTGGGTCCCCGAGACCCAGTACTTC; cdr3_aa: CASSPDWVPETQYF
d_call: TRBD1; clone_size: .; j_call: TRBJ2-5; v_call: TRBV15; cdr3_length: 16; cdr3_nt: TGTGCCACCAGCAGAGGACGGGACAGAACTCAAGAGACCCAGTACTTC; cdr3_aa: CATSRGRDRTQETQYF
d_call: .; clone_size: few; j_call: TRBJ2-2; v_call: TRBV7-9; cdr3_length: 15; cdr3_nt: TGTGCCAGCAGCTTAGGGGGTTCCCACACCGGGGAGCTGTTTTTT; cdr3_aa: CASSLGGSHTGELFF
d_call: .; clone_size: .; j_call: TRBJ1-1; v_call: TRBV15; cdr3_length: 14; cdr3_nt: TGTGCCACCAGCAGAGATCGCCCGGGGGATGAAGCTTTCTTT; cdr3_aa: CATSRDRPGDEAFF
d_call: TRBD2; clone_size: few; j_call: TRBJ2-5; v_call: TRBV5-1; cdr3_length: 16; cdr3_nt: TGCGCCAGCAGCTTGGAAGGACTAGCGGGGGCGGAGACCCAGTACTTC; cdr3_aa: CASSLEGLAGAETQYF
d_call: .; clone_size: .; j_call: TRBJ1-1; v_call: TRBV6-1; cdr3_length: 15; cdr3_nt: TGTGCCAGCAGTGAAGCGGGAGGGGCGAGGACTGAAGCTTTCTTT; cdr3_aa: CASSEAGGARTEAFF
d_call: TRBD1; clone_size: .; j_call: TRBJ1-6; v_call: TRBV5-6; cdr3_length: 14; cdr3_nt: TGTGCCAGCAGCCGACAGGGCCCTAATTCACCCCTCCACTTT; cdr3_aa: CASSRQGPNSPLHF
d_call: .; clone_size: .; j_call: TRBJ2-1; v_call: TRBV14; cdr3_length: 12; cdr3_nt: TGTGCCAGCAGCCAACTAACCGATGAGCAGTTCTTC; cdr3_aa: CASSQLTDEQFF
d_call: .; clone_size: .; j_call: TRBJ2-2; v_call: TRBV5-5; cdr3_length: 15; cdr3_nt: TGTGCCAGCACCCCGACGAGTAGGGGACCCGGGGAGCTGTTTTTT; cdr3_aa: CASTPTSRGPGELFF
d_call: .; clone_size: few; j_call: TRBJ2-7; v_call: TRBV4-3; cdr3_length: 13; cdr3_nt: TGCGCCAGCAGCCAAGGGTCGTTCCACGAGCAGTACTTC; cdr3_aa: CASSQGSFHEQYF
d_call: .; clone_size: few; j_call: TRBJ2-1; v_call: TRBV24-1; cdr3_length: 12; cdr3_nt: TGTGCCACCAGTGCAGGGAGGCATGAGCAGTTCTTC; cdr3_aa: CATSAGRHEQFF
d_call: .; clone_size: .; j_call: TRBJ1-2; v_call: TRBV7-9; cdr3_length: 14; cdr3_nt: TGTGCCAGCACCGTCCCGACCAGGACCCATGGCTACACCTTC; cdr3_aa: CASTVPTRTHGYTF
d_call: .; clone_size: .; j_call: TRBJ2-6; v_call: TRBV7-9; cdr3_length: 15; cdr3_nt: TGTGCCAGCAGCTACCGGTTCTCTGGGGCCAACGTCCTGACTTTC; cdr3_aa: CASSYRFSGANVLTF
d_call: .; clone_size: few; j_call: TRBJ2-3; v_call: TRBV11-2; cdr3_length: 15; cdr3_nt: TGTGCCAGCAGCTTAGAACTAGCTAGCACAGATACGCAGTATTTT; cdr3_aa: CASSLELASTDTQYF
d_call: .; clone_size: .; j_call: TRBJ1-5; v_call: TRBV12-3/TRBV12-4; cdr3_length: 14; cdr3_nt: TGTGCCAGCAGTTTTGGCCAGGGGTTTAAACCCCAGCATTTT; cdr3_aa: CASSFGQGFKPQHF
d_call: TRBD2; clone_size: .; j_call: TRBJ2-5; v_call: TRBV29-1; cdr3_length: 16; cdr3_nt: TGCAGCGTTGTGTCGGTTAGCGGGGGGCCAGAAGAGACCCAGTACTTC; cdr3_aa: CSVVSVSGGPEETQYF
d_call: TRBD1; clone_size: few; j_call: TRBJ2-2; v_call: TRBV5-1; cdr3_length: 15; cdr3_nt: TGCGCCAGCACAACCGGGACAGGGTCCTCCGGGGAGCTGTTTTTT; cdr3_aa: CASTTGTGSSGELFF
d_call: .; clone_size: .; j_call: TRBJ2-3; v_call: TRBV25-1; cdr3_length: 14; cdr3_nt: TGTGCCAGCAGTGAAACCCTTCGGGGTACTACGCAGTATTTT; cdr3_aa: CASSETLRGTTQYF
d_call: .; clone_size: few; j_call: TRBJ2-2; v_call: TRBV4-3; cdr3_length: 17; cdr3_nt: TGCGCCAGCAGCCAAGCCAGGGGCGGGGCGAACACCGGGGAGCTGTTTTTT; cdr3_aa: CASSQARGGANTGELFF
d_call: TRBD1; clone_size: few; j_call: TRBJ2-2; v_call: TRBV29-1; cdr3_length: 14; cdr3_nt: TGCAGCGTGCCCGGGACAGGGAAAACCGGGGAGCTGTTTTTT; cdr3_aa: CSVPGTGKTGELFF